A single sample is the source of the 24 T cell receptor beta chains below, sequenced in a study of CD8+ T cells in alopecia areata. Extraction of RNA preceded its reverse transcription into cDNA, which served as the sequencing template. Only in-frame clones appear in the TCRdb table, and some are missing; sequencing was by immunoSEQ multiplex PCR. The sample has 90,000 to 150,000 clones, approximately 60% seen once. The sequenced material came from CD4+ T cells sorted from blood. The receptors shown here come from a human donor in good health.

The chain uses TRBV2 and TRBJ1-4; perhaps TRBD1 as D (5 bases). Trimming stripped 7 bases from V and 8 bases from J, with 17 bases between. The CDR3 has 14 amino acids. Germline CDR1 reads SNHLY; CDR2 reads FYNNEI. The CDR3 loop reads CASTSGTGLEKLFF. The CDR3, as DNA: TGTGCCAGCACCTCCGGGACGGGACTAGAAAAACTGTTTTTT.

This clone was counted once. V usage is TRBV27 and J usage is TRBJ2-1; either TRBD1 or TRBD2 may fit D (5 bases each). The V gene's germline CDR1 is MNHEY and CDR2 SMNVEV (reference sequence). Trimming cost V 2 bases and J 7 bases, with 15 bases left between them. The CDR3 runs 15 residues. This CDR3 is CASSLGGRGLNEQFF. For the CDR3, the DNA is TGTGCCAGCAGTTTAGGGGGAAGGGGTTTGAATGAGCAGTTCTTC.

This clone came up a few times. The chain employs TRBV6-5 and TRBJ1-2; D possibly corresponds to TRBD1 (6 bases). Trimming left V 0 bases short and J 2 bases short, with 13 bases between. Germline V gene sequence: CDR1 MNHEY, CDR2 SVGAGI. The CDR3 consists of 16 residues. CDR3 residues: CASSYSPGATNYGYTF. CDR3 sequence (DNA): TGTGCCAGCAGTTACTCTCCAGGGGCGACCAACTATGGCTACACCTTC.

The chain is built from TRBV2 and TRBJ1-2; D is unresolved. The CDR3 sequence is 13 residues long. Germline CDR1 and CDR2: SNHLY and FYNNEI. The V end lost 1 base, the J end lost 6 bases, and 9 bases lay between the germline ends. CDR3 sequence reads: CASSEGPLNGYTF. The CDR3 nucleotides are TGTGCCAGCAGTGAAGGACCCTTGAATGGCTACACCTTC.

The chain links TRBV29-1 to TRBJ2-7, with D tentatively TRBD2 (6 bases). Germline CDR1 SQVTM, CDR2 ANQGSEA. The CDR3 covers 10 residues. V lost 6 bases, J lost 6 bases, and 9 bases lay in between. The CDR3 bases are TGCAGCGTGGAGGGAAGCGAGCAGTACTTC. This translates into CSVEGSEQYF.

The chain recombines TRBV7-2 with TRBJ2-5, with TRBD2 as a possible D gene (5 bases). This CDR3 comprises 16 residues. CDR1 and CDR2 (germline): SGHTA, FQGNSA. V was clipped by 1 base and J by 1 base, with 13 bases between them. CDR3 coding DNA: TGTGCCAGCAGCTTAGGGGTAGCGCGTGCCCAAGAGACCCAGTACTTC. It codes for CASSLGVARAQETQYF.

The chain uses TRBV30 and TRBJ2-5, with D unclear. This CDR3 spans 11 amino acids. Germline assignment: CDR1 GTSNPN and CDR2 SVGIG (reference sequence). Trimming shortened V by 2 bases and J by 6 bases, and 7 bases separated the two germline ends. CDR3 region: CAWSIDQTQYF. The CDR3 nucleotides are TGTGCCTGGAGTATAGACCAGACCCAGTACTTC.

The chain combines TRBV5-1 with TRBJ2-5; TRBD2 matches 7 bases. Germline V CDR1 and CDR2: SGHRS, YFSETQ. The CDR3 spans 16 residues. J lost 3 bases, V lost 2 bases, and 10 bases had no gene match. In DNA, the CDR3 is TGCGCCAGCAGCTTAGGGAGGCCCCGGGGGGAAGAGACCCAGTACTTC. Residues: CASSLGRPRGEETQYF.

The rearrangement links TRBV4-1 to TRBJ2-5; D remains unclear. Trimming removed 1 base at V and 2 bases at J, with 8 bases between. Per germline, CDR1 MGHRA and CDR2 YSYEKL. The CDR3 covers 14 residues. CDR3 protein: CASSQALGQETQYF. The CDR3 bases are TGCGCCAGCAGCCAAGCCTTAGGGCAAGAGACCCAGTACTTC.

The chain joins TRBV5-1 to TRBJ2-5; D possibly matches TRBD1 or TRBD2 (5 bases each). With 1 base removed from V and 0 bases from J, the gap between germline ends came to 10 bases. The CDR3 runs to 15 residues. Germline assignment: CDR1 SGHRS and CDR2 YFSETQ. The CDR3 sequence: CASSLWSGHQETQYF. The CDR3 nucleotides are TGCGCCAGCAGCTTGTGGTCGGGGCACCAAGAGACCCAGTACTTC.

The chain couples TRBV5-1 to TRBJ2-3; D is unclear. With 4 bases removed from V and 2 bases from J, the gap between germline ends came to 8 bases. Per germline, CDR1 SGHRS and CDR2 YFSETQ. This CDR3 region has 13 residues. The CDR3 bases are TGCGCCAGCAGCCCGACCACCACAGATACGCAGTATTTT. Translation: CASSPTTTDTQYF. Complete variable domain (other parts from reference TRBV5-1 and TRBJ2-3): KAGVTQTPRYLIKTRGQQVTLSCSPISGHRSVSWYQQTPGQGLQFLFEYFSETQRNKGNFPGRFSGRQFSNSRSEMNVSTLELGDSALYLCASSPTTTDTQYFGPGTRLTVL.

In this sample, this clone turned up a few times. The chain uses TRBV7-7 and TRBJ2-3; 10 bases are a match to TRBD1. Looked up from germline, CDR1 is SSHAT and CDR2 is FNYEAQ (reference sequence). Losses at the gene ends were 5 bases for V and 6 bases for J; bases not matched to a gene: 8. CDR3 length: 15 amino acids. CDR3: CASSLGGQGLDTQYF. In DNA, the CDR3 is TGTGCCAGCAGCCTAGGGGGACAGGGGCTGGATACGCAGTATTTT.

This chain's CDR3 is CASSLTGGGATEAFF. DNA of the CDR3: TGTGCCAGCAGCCTCACCGGGGGTGGGGCGACTGAAGCTTTCTTT. The chain recombines TRBV5-6 with TRBJ1-1; D perhaps matches TRBD1 (5 bases). The germline V gene encodes CDR1 SGHDT and CDR2 YYEEEE. This CDR3 region has 15 residues. Trimming removed 4 bases at V and 5 bases at J, with 18 bases between. The entire variable domain, with the rest obtained from reference TRBV5-6 and TRBJ1-1, is as follows: DAGVTQSPTHLIKTRGQQVTLRCSPKSGHDTVSWYQQALGQGPQFIFQYYEEEERQRGNFPDRFSGHQFPNYSSELNVNALLLGDSALYLCASSLTGGGATEAFFGQGTRLTVV.

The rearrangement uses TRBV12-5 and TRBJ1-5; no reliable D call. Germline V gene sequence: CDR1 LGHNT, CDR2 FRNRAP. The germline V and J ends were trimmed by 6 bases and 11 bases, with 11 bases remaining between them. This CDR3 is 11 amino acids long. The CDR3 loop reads CASGTLWAQHF. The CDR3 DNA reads TGTGCTAGTGGCACCCTGTGGGCCCAGCATTTT. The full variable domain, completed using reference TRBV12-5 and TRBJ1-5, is DARVTQTPRHKVTEMGQEVTMRCQPILGHNTVFWYRQTMMQGLELLAYFRNRAPLDDSGMPKDRFSAEMPDATLATLKIQPSEPRDSAVYFCASGTLWAQHFGDGTRLSIL.

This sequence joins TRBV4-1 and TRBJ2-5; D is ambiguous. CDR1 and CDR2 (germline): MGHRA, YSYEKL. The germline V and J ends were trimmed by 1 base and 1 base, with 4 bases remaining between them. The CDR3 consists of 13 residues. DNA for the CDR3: TGCGCCAGCAGCCAAGTCCCCCAAGAGACCCAGTACTTC. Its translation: CASSQVPQETQYF.

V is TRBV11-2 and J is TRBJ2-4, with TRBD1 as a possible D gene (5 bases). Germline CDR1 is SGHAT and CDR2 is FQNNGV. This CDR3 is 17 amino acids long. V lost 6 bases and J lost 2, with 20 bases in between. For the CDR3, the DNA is TGTGCCAGCAGTTCGGCCTCTGGGCAGGGCTCCAAAAACATTCAGTACTTC. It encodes CASSSASGQGSKNIQYF.

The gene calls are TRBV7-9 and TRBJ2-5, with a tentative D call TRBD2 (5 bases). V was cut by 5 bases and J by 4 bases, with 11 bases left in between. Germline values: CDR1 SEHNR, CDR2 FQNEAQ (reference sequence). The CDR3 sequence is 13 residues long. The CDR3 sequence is CASSPREGETQYF. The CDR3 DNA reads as TGTGCCAGCAGCCCCCGCGAGGGAGAGACCCAGTACTTC.

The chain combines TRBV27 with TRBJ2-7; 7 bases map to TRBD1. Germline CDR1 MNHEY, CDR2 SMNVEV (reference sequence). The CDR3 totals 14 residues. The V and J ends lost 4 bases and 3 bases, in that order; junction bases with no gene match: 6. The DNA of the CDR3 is TGTGCCAGCAGTTCGGGACAGACTAACTACGAGCAGTACTTC. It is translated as CASSSGQTNYEQYF.

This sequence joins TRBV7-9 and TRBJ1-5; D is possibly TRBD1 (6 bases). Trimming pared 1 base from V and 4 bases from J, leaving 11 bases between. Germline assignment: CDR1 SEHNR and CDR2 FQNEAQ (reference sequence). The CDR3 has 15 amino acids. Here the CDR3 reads CASSLEQGLNQPQHF. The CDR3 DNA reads TGTGCCAGCAGCTTAGAACAGGGCCTAAATCAGCCCCAGCATTTT.

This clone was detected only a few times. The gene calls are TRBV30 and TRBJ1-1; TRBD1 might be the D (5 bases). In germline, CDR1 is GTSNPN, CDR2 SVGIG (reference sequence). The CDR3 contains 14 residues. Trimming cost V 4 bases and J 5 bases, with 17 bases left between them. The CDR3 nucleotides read TGTGCCTGGACAACAGCCCCCGGGGGGACTGAAGCTTTCTTT. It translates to CAWTTAPGGTEAFF.

CDR3 in amino acids: CASSQAHEQYF. CDR3 DNA: TGCGCCAGCAGCCAAGCGCACGAGCAGTACTTC. The chain uses TRBV4-1 and TRBJ2-7; D not resolved. Germline values: CDR1 MGHRA, CDR2 YSYEKL. Trimming removed 1 base from V and 5 bases from J, with 3 bases in between. CDR3 length: 11 amino acids.

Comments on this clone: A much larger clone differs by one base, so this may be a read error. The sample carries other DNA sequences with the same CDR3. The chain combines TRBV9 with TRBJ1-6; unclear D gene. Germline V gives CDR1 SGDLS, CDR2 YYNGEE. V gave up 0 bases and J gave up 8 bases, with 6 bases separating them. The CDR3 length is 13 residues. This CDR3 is CASSVVQDSPLHF. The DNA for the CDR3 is TGTGCCAGCAGCGTAGTGCAGGATTCACCCCTCCACTTT.

CDR3 region: CASSEDFGGYQDTQYF. CDR3 in DNA: TGTGCCAGCAGTGAAGACTTCGGGGGTTACCAAGATACGCAGTATTTT. The chain carries TRBV2 and TRBJ2-3, with D perhaps TRBD2 (6 bases). This CDR3 is 16 amino acids long. Trimming left V 1 base short and J 5 bases short, with 16 bases between. Germline CDR1 reads SNHLY; CDR2 reads FYNNEI. Complete variable domain (other parts from reference TRBV2 and TRBJ2-3): EPEVTQTPSHQVTQMGQEVILRCVPISNHLYFYWYRQILGQKVEFLVSFYNNEISEKSEIFDDQFSVERPDGSNFTLKIRSTKLEDSAMYFCASSEDFGGYQDTQYFGPGTRLTVL.

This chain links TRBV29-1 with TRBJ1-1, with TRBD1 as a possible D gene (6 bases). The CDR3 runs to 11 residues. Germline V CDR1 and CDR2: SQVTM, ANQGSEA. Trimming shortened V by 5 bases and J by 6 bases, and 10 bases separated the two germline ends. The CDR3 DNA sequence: TGCAGCGTTCGGGACATTTCTGAAGCTTTCTTT. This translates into CSVRDISEAFF.